The next 26 T cell receptor beta chains were all read from a single sample in a study of regulatory T cells in long-lasting Graves disease. Researchers made TCR beta libraries by using iRepertoire HTBI primers and running Arm-PCR on CDR3 regions. MiXCR, applied by TCRdb to the multiplex PCR reads, yields one record per CDR3 protein. The sample has over 500,000 distinct CDR3 sequences; about 16% are singletons. Time point described: newly diagnosed GD, antithyroid drugs for less than 3 months. PBMC-extracted RNA yielded the TCR library. This sample also belongs to another study, concerning T cells in Graves' hyperthyroidism and ophthalmopathy.

Sequenced here: peripheral blood mononuclear cells (PBMCs), sampled at new diagnosis, from a patient treated with antithyroid drugs. Source of these receptors: a man younger than 30 with Graves disease.

V is TRBV29-1 and J is TRBJ2-1; a possible D gene is TRBD2 (5 bases). The CDR3 is 14 amino acids. Per the germline V gene, CDR1 is SQVTM and CDR2 is ANQGSEA. V gave up 7 bases and J gave up 2 bases, with 15 bases separating them. CDR3 DNA sequence: TGCAGCGCCGAAAGCGGTGACGCCTACAATGAGCAGTTCTTC. Translated: CSAESGDAYNEQFF.

This clonotype was seen ten or more times. The V and J genes are TRBV12-3 or TRBV12-4 and TRBJ2-2; D is undetermined. CDR3 length equals 13 residues. V shed 2 bases and J shed 3 bases, with 4 bases lying between them. In DNA, the CDR3 is TGTGCCAGCAGTTTACGGGACACCGGGGAGCTGTTTTTT. This encodes CASSLRDTGELFF.

J is TRBJ2-2 and V is TRBV11-2; a weak D match, TRBD2 (5 bases). Trimming stripped 3 bases from V and 4 bases from J, with 9 bases between. Looked up from germline, CDR1 is SGHAT and CDR2 is FQNNGV. This CDR3 is 14 amino acids long. The CDR3 protein is CASSFASSTGELFF. The CDR3 DNA reads as TGTGCCAGCAGCTTCGCTAGCAGCACCGGGGAGCTGTTTTTT.

Points on this clonotype: Lacking the conserved final phenylalanine or tryptophan, this CDR3 likely reflects a read error. This chain joins TRBV7-9 and TRBJ2-3; D uncertain. Trimming removed 5 bases at V and 1 base at J, with 13 bases between. This CDR3 spans 15 amino acids. Germline V gene data show CDR1 as SEHNR and CDR2 as FQNEAQ (reference sequence). The CDR3 reads CASSTPPRGTDTQYL. In DNA form, the CDR3 reads TGTGCCAGCAGCACCCCTCCCCGGGGCACAGATACGCAGTATCTT.

The rearrangement links TRBV7-2 to TRBJ2-7; TRBD2 aligns across 7 bases. This CDR3 spans 12 amino acids. Germline CDR1 and CDR2: SGHTA and FQGNSA. The junction had 4 bases not matched to a gene; V was cut back by 9 bases and J by 2 bases. CDR3: CASIGGAYEQYF. The CDR3 bases are TGTGCCAGTATTGGGGGGGCCTACGAGCAGTACTTC. Full variable domain (outside the CDR3, taken from reference TRBV7-2 and TRBJ2-7): GAGVSQSPSNKVTEKGKDVELRCDPISGHTALYWYRQSLGQGLEFLIYFQGNSAPDKSGLPSDRFSAERTGGSVSTLTIQRTQQEDSAVYLCASIGGAYEQYFGPGTRLTVT.

The chain links TRBV9 to TRBJ2-3; no clear D gene. The V end was cut by 3 bases, the J end by 3 bases, with 8 bases between. Germline CDR1 and CDR2: SGDLS and YYNGEE. The CDR3 has 13 amino acids. CDR3 amino acids: CASSAQHTDTQYF. The CDR3 nucleotides read TGTGCCAGCAGCGCACAGCATACAGATACGCAGTATTTT.

The chain recombines TRBV9 with TRBJ2-1, with TRBD2 matching over 10 bases. This CDR3 region has 17 residues. The germline CDR1 and CDR2 sequences are SGDLS and YYNGEE. V was clipped by 0 bases and J by 6 bases; unmatched bases: 9. The CDR3 protein is CASSVGVAGGMGNEQFF. DNA of the CDR3: TGTGCCAGCAGCGTAGGGGTAGCGGGAGGTATGGGCAATGAGCAGTTCTTC.

This clonotype was recorded many times. For the CDR3, the DNA is TGTGCCAGCAGTGAGATGGGGAGGAGTTCACCCCTCCACTTT. It specifies CASSEMGRSSPLHF. The chain is built from TRBV2 and TRBJ1-6; no definite D call. The CDR3 is 14 amino acids. Germline-derived CDR1 and CDR2 are SNHLY and FYNNEI. Trimming took off 3 bases at V and 9 bases at J, with 12 bases between the two ends.

This clonotype was detected many times. The chain couples TRBV30 to TRBJ2-3; TRBD1 might be the D (5 bases). The V gene lost 3 bases and the J gene lost 2 bases, with 15 bases spanning the gap. The CDR3 is 15 residues long. Germline CDR1 is GTSNPN and CDR2 is SVGIG (reference sequence). The CDR3 loop reads CAWRIGLGATDTQYF. CDR3 nucleotide sequence: TGTGCCTGGAGAATCGGGCTAGGGGCCACAGATACGCAGTATTTT.

This clonotype was recorded many times. This chain joins TRBV20-1 and TRBJ2-7, with 8 bases that match TRBD1. The CDR3 extends over 16 amino acids. The V segment lost 0 bases and the J segment 7 bases; nucleotides outside the gene matches: 14. Looked up from germline, CDR1 is DFQATT and CDR2 is SNEGSKA (reference sequence). CDR3 DNA sequence: TGCAGTGCTAGAGATAGGGCAGGGGGCCTTTTGGGGGAGCAGTACTTC. It codes for CSARDRAGGLLGEQYF.

Note on this clonotype: This sequence may be a read error, since a much larger clone differs from it by one base. The V gene is TRBV5-6, the J gene TRBJ2-3; TRBD2 aligns across 7 bases. This CDR3 region has 15 residues. The junction had 12 bases not matched to a gene; V was cut back by 9 bases and J by 2 bases. The germline V gene encodes CDR1 SGHDT and CDR2 YYEEEE. The CDR3 DNA sequence: TGTGCCATCATTTTTAGCGGGTGGCTCACAGATACGCAGTATTTT. The encoded protein is CAIIFSGWLTDTQYF.

This clonotype appeared a few times. The CDR3 region has the DNA TGTGCCTGGAATTCCCTCACTGGGGCCAACGTCCTGACTTTC. Translation gives CAWNSLTGANVLTF. This chain links TRBV30 with TRBJ2-6; the D is unclear. The CDR3 has 14 residues. CDR1 and CDR2 (germline): GTSNPN, SVGIG (reference sequence). Trimming shortened V by 4 bases and J by 2 bases, and 9 bases separated the two germline ends. The full variable domain, rest sourced from reference TRBV30 and TRBJ2-6, is SQTIHQWPATLVQPVGSPLSLECTVEGTSNPNLYWYRQAAGRGLQLLFYSVGIGQISSEVPQNLSASRPQDRQFILSSKKLLLSDSGFYLCAWNSLTGANVLTFGAGSRLTVL.

This clonotype has a count of ten or more. This chain links TRBV11-1 with TRBJ2-1; 7 positions match TRBD2. The germline V gene encodes CDR1 SGHAT and CDR2 FQDESV (reference sequence). This CDR3 has 15 residues. V shed 1 base, J shed 4 bases, and the junction held 4 bases outside the gene matches. The CDR3 region has the DNA TGTGCCAGCAGCTTAGAACGGGACTATTACAATGAGCAGTTCTTC. Translated, it gives CASSLERDYYNEQFF.

The chain combines TRBV5-1 with TRBJ2-1; 8 bases are a match to TRBD1. Germline CDR1 reads SGHRS; CDR2 reads YFSETQ. CDR3 size: 15 residues. Losses at the gene ends were 3 bases for V and 1 base for J; bases not matched to a gene: 3. The CDR3 loop reads CASSWRTGSYNEQFF. CDR3 DNA: TGCGCCAGCAGCTGGAGGACAGGGTCCTACAATGAGCAGTTCTTC.

V is TRBV29-1 and J is TRBJ2-7; no reliable D call. Trimming removed 5 bases from V and 1 base from J, with 12 bases in between. CDR1 and CDR2 (germline): SQVTM, ANQGSEA. The CDR3 consists of 13 residues. CDR3 in amino acids: CSVWAASSYEQYF. In nucleotides, the CDR3 is TGCAGCGTTTGGGCCGCCTCGTCCTACGAGCAGTACTTC.

This sequence joins TRBV19 and TRBJ2-1; TRBD2 matches 10 bases. Germline V gene data show CDR1 as LNHDA and CDR2 as SQIVND (reference sequence). This CDR3 region has 15 residues. The V and J ends lost 0 bases and 8 bases, in that order; junction bases with no gene match: 4. Here the CDR3 reads CASSIESGRVYEQFF. The CDR3 DNA sequence: TGTGCCAGTAGTATAGAAAGCGGGAGGGTATATGAGCAGTTCTTC.

V gene TRBV6-5 combines with J gene TRBJ2-2; D is ambiguous. V was cut by 1 base and J by 4 bases, with 10 bases left in between. Germline CDR1 reads MNHEY; CDR2 reads SVGAGI. The CDR3 totals 15 residues. The DNA for the CDR3 is TGTGCCAGCAGTTACTTTGGCACGGGCACCGGGGAGCTGTTTTTT. This codes for CASSYFGTGTGELFF.

This clonotype appeared many times. The CDR3 here is CASGDKGEAFF. In nucleotides, the CDR3 is TGTGCCAGCGGAGACAAGGGTGAAGCTTTCTTT. This chain joins TRBV28 and TRBJ1-1, with D unclear. CDR1 is MDHEN, CDR2 SYDVKM, per germline. V was trimmed by 8 bases and J by 7 bases, leaving 11 bases between them. The CDR3 runs to 11 residues.

J is TRBJ1-5 and V is TRBV9; a possible D gene is TRBD1 (6 bases). Trimming cost V 3 bases and J 3 bases, with 10 bases left between them. Germline values: CDR1 SGDLS, CDR2 YYNGEE. This CDR3 contains 14 residues. CDR3 sequence reads: CASSEGQINQPQHF. DNA of the CDR3: TGTGCCAGCAGCGAGGGACAAATCAATCAGCCCCAGCATTTT.

This clonotype was counted at least ten times. The chain links TRBV5-6 to TRBJ2-7; no clear D gene. Trimming took off 3 bases at V and 6 bases at J, with 7 bases between the two ends. The CDR3 has 11 amino acids. Germline V CDR1 and CDR2: SGHDT, YYEEEE. CDR3 coding DNA: TGTGCCAGCAGCTCCCTAAGCGAGCAGTACTTC. Translated: CASSSLSEQYF.

This clonotype occurred a few times. This may come from a read error, since a much larger clone is one base off. The V and J genes are TRBV27 and TRBJ1-5; a possible D gene is TRBD1 (5 bases). CDR1 is MNHEY, CDR2 SMNVEV, per germline (reference sequence). There are 14 residues in the CDR3. The CDR3 nucleotides are TGTGCCAGCAGTTTATCTTGGGGGAATCAGCCCCGGCATTTT. Residues: CASSLSWGNQPRHF.

This clonotype came up a few times. The rearrangement uses TRBV19 and TRBJ1-2; 8 nucleotides line up with TRBD1. V shed 7 bases, J shed 2 bases, and the junction held 3 bases outside the gene matches. CDR1 is LNHDA and CDR2 is SQIVND in the germline V gene (reference sequence). CDR3 length: 13 residues. The CDR3 spells CASTYRGNYGYTF. DNA for the CDR3: TGTGCCAGTACTTACAGGGGGAACTATGGCTACACCTTC.

This clonotype came up many times. The CDR3 sequence is CASSLRPNEKLFF. For the CDR3, the DNA is TGCGCCAGCAGCCTCAGACCTAATGAAAAACTGTTTTTT. This chain uses TRBV5-1 with TRBJ1-4; D call uncertain. The ends were cut back, 4 bases at V and 3 bases at J, with 7 bases in the middle. The germline CDR1 and CDR2 sequences are SGHRS and YFSETQ. The CDR3 spans 13 residues.

This clonotype was detected only a few times. This chain links TRBV4-2 with TRBJ2-7, with 8 bases identical to TRBD2. Germline V lookup: CDR1 LGHNA, CDR2 YNFKEQ. This CDR3 comprises 14 residues. V lost 0 bases and J lost 7; bases outside the gene matches: 5. CDR3 sequence (DNA): TGTGCCAGCAGCCAAGATCGGGGGGGGCTTGAGCAGTACTTC. Its protein is CASSQDRGGLEQYF.

This clonotype came up many times. The chain combines TRBV20-1 with TRBJ2-5; 9 bases are shared with TRBD2. CDR3 length: 15 residues. V was clipped by 1 base and J by 5 bases; unmatched bases: 8. Per the germline V gene, CDR1 is DFQATT and CDR2 is SNEGSKA (reference sequence). The CDR3 nucleotides are TGCAGTGCTAGAGTCGGTAGCGGGAGAGGCGAGACCCAGTACTTC. Its protein product is CSARVGSGRGETQYF.

The J gene is TRBJ2-2, the V gene TRBV5-1; 7 bases match TRBD2. J was trimmed by 6 bases and V by 4 bases; bases with no gene match: 3. Germline values: CDR1 SGHRS, CDR2 YFSETQ. This CDR3 is built from 13 residues. Here the CDR3 reads CASSHGLAGELFF. The CDR3, as DNA: TGCGCCAGCAGCCACGGACTAGCCGGGGAGCTGTTTTTT.